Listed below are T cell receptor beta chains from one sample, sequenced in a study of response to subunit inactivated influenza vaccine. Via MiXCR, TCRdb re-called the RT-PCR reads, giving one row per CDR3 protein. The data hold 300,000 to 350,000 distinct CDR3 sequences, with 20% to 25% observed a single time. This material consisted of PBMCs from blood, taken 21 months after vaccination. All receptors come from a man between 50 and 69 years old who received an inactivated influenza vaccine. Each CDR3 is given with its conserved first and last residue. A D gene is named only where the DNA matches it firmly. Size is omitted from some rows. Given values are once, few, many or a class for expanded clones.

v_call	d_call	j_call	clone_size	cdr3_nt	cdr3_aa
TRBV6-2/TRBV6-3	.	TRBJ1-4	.	TGTGCCAGCAGTTACACTCCAGGGTCAACTAATGAAAAACTGTTTTTT	CASSYTPGSTNEKLFF
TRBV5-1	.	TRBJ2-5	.	TGCGCCAGCAGCTTCGGGCATGGTATCGAGACCCAGTACTTC	CASSFGHGIETQYF
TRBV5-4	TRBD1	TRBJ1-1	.	TGTGCCAGCAGCCCTACGGGACAGAGGAACACTGAAGCTTTCTTT	CASSPTGQRNTEAFF
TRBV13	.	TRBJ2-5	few	TGTGCCAGCAGCTCGTTACAGGGAGGGACCCAGTACTTC	CASSSLQGGTQYF
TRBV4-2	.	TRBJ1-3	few	TGTGCCAGCAGCCAAGGGGTCACCTTAGGGACCTCTGGAAACACCATATATTTT	CASSQGVTLGTSGNTIYF
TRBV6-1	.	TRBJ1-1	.	TGTGCCAGCAAGGTGGACAAGTGGGTGAACACTGAAGCTTTCTTT	CASKVDKWVNTEAFF
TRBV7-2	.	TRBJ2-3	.	TGTGCCAGCAGCTTACAAGGCGGGGCCCTCGGGACAGATACGCAGTATTTT	CASSLQGGALGTDTQYF
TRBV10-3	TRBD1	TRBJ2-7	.	TGTGCCATCAGTGAGTTTGGACAGGGGTCCCCCTACGAGCAGTACTTC	CAISEFGQGSPYEQYF
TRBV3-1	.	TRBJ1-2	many	TGTGCCAGCAGCCCTCCACGGGGCTATGGCTACACCTTC	CASSPPRGYGYTF
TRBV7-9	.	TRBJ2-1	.	TGTGCCAGCAGCTTCGCACAGGGGAGGAACAATGAGCAGTTCTTC	CASSFAQGRNNEQFF
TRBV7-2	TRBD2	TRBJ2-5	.	TGTGCCAGCAGCTTATCGACTAGCGGCTACCAAGAGACCCAGTACTTC	CASSLSTSGYQETQYF
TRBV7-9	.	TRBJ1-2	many	TGTGCCAGCAGCTCCGGCAGCGTCCGTGCTTATGGCTACACCTTC	CASSSGSVRAYGYTF
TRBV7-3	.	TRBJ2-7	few	TGTGCCAGCAGCTTAACCTCAACAGGGTACGAGCAGTACTTC	CASSLTSTGYEQYF
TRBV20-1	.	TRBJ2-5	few	TGCAGTGCTAGAGATTCCAGGGGTGGCGAGACCCAGTACTTC	CSARDSRGGETQYF
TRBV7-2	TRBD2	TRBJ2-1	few	TGTGCCAGCAGCCGAACTAGCGGGGGAGTGAATGAGCAGTTCTTC	CASSRTSGGVNEQFF
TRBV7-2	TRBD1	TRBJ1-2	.	TGTGCCAGCAGCCCGCCCAATCCGGGACAGGGACTATATGGCTACACCTTC	CASSPPNPGQGLYGYTF
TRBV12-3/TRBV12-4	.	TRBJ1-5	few	TGTGCCAGCAGTCTTTATGACAAACAGCCCCAGCATTTT	CASSLYDKQPQHF
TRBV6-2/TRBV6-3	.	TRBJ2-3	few	TGTGCCAGCAGTTACGGAGGGGCCACGGATACGCAGTATTTT	CASSYGGATDTQYF
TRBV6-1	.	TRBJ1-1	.	TGTGCCAGCAGTGAAGCCGACACTGAAGCTTTCTTT	CASSEADTEAFF
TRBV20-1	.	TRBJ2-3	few	TGCAGTGTTCGTGGAGCGCAGTATTTT	CSVRGAQYF
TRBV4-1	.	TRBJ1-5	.	TGCGCCAGCAGCCAATCGTACACAGGGAATCAGCCCCAGCATTTT	CASSQSYTGNQPQHF
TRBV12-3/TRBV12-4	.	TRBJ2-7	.	TGTGCCAGCAGCCCGACCACCCCCTACGAGCAGTACTTC	CASSPTTPYEQYF
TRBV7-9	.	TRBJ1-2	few	TGTGCCAGCAGCTCCGTGCTAGGGGGCTACACCTTC	CASSSVLGGYTF
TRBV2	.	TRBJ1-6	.	TGTGCCAGCACCCCGGCGGTCCAGGTGGATTCACCCCTCCACTTT	CASTPAVQVDSPLHF
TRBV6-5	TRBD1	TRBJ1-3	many	TGTGCCAGCAGTTCGGGACAGGGGGCGCGTGGAAACACCATATATTTT	CASSSGQGARGNTIYF
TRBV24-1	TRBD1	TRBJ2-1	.	TGTGCCACCAGAGGACAGGGGGTCTACAATGAGCAGTTCTTC	CATRGQGVYNEQFF
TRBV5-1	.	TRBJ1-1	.	TGCGCCAGCAGCTTGGGGGCACAGCAGAACACTGAAGCTTTCTTT	CASSLGAQQNTEAFF
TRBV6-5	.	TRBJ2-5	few	TGTGCCAGCAGTTACTCCACGGTGTCGAGTCAAGAGACCCAGTACTTC	CASSYSTVSSQETQYF
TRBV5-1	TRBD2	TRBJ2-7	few	TGCGCCAGCAGCTCGACGGGGTTTAGCGGGAGTTTCTCCTACGAGCAGTACTTC	CASSSTGFSGSFSYEQYF
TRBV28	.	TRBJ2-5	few	TGTGCCAGCAGTTTAGATAGGTCTAGTCATTACCAAGAGACCCAGTACTTC	CASSLDRSSHYQETQYF
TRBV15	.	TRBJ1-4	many	TGTGCCACCAGCAGAGAGGGGGCTGGTGAAAAACTGTTTTTT	CATSREGAGEKLFF
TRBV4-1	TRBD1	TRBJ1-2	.	TGCGCCAGCAGCCAACGCGAGACGGGACAGGGAGGGGATGGCTACACCTTC	CASSQRETGQGGDGYTF
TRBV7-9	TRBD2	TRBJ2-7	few	TGTGCCAGCAGCTTTCGGGCAGCGGGAGTCTACGAGCAGTACTTC	CASSFRAAGVYEQYF
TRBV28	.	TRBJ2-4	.	TGTGCCATCCAGGGTGCCAAAAACATTCAGTACTTC	CAIQGAKNIQYF
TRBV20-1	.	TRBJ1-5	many	TGCAGTGCTAGGTCAGGGGATCAGCCCCAGCATTTT	CSARSGDQPQHF
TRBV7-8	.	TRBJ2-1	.	TGTGCCAGCAGCTTAGAGCGTGAGCAGTTCTTC	CASSLEREQFF
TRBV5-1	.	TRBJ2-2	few	TGCGCCAGCACCAAGACAGCGCAAAACACCGGGGAGCTGTTTTTT	CASTKTAQNTGELFF
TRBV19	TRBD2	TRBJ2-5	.	TGTGCCAGTAGTAAAAGCGGGAGGGTCCCAGAGACCCAGTACTTC	CASSKSGRVPETQYF
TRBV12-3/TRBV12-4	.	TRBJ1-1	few	TGTGCCAGCAGACCCTGGGGGGGCGGCCAGAACACTGAAGCTTTCTTT	CASRPWGGGQNTEAFF
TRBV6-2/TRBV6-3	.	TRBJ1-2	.	TGTGCCAGCAGCCCCGACGGGACCTATGGCTACACCTTC	CASSPDGTYGYTF
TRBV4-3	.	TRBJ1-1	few	TGCGCCAGCAGCCAAGATGAGGCAGGGAAAGCTTTCTTT	CASSQDEAGKAFF
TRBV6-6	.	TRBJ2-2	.	TGTGCCAGCAGCTTTAGGTCCGGGGAGCTGTTTTTT	CASSFRSGELFF
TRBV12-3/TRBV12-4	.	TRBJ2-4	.	TGTGCCAGCAGTTTAACGGGTCAGGGCAAAAACATTCAGTACTTC	CASSLTGQGKNIQYF
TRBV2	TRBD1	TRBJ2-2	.	TGTGCCAGCAGTTCGGGACAGTACACCGGGGAGCTGTTTTTT	CASSSGQYTGELFF
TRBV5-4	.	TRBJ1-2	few	TGTGCCAGCAGCTTTCAGACAGGATCCTATGGCTACACCTTC	CASSFQTGSYGYTF
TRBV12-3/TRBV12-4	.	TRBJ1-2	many	TGTGCCAGCAGTTTCGGATTAAGAGGCTACACCTTC	CASSFGLRGYTF
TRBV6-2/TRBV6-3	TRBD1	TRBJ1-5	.	TGTGCCAGCAGTTACTCGAGTGGAGGGGGCGGGTTGGGGTATCAGCCCCAGCATTTT	CASSYSSGGGGLGYQPQHF
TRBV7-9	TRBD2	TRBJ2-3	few	TGTGCCAGCAGCTTACAGAGCGGGATCAAAGATACGCAGTATTTT	CASSLQSGIKDTQYF
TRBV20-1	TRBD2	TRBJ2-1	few	TGCAGTGTTAAGGAGCTAGCGGGCATCAATGAGCAGTTCTTC	CSVKELAGINEQFF
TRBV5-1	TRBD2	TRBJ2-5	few	TGCGCCAGCAGCTTGACTAGCGGGACACAAGAGACCCAGTACTTC	CASSLTSGTQETQYF
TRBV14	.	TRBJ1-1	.	TGTGCCAGCAGCCAAGATCTTGAGATCGGGGCCACTGAAGCTTTCTTT	CASSQDLEIGATEAFF
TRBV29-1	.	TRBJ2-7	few	TGCAGCGTCGACTTAACCGCGGTTGGAGAGCAGTACTTC	CSVDLTAVGEQYF
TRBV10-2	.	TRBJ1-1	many	TGCGCCAGCAGTGAAGTGGGCCGGGGGCGGGCTTTCTTT	CASSEVGRGRAFF
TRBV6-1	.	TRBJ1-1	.	TGTGCCAGCAATGATCCAGGGGCGATGAACACTGAAGCTTTCTTT	CASNDPGAMNTEAFF